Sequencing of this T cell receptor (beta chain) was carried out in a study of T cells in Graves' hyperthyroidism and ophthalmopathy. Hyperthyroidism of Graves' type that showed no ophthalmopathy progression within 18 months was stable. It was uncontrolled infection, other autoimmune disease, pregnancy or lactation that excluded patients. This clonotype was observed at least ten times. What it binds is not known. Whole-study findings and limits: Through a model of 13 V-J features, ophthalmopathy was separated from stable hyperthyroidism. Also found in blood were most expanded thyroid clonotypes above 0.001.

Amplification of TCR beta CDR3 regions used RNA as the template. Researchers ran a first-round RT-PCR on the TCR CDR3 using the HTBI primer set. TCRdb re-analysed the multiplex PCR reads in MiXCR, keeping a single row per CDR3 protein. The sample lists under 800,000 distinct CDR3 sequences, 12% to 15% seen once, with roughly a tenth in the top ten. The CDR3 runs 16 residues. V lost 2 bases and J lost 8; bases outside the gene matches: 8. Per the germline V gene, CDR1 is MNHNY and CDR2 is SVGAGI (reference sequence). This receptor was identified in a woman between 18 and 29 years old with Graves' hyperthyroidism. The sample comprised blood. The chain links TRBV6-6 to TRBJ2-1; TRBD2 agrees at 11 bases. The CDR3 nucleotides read TGTGCCAGCAGTTACGAAGTAGCGGGAGGGCGGGATGAGCAGTTCTTC. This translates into CASSYEVAGGRDEQFF.